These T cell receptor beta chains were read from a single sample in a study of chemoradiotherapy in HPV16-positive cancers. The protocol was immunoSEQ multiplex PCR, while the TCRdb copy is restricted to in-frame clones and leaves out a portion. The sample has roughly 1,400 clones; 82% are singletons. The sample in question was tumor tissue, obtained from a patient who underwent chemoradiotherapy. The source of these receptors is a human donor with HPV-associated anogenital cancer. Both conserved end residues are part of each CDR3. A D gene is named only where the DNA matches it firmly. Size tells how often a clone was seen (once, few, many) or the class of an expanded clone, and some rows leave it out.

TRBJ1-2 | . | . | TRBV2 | TGTGCCAGCAGGCCTCAATCATTCTCCCGAAGTGATGGCTACACCTTC | CASRPQSFSRSDGYTF
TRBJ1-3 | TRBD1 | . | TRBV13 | TGTGCCAGCAGCCAGACAGGGGCTGGAAACACCATATATTTT | CASSQTGAGNTIYF
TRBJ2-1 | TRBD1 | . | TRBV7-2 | TGTGCCAGCAGCCAGAGGGACAGCCACAATGAGCAGTTCTTC | CASSQRDSHNEQFF
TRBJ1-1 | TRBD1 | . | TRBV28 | TGTGCCAGCAGTCTGACAGGGTGGATGAACACTGAAGCTTTCTTT | CASSLTGWMNTEAFF
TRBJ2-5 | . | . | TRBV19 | TGTGCCAGTAGTCCCGCGGAGGGTTGGTTAGAGACCCAGTACTTC | CASSPAEGWLETQYF
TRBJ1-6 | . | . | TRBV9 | TGTGCCAGCAGCGGGGGAATCTCCTATAATTCACCCCTCCACTTT | CASSGGISYNSPLHF
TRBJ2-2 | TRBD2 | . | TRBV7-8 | TGTGCCAGCAGCAGCCCTCGGGAGGCCAGCGATCGGACCGGGGAGCTGTTTTTT | CASSSPREASDRTGELFF
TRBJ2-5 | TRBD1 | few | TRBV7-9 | TGTGCCAGCACGGAATCGGACAGGATAGGGGAGACCCAGTACTTC | CASTESDRIGETQYF
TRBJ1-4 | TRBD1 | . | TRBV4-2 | TGTGCCAGCAGCCAAGACACCGGGACAGGGGGTGAAAAACTGTTTTTT | CASSQDTGTGGEKLFF
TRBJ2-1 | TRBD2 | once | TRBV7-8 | TGTGCCAGCGCTACAGCGGGGGGGCTTAATGAGCAGTTCTTC | CASATAGGLNEQFF
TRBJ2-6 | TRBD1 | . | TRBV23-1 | TGCGCCAGCAGTCACCTCGGGACAGAGTCCGTACCCTCTGGGGCCAACGTCCTGACTTTC | CASSHLGTESVPSGANVLTF
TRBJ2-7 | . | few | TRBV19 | TGTGCCAGTAGTATAGGCGGTCTCTCCTACGAGCAGTACTTC | CASSIGGLSYEQYF
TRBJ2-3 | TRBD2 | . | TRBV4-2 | TGTGCCAGCAGCCCCAATCCGGGGCTAGCGGGGGCCACAGATACGCAGTATTTT | CASSPNPGLAGATDTQYF
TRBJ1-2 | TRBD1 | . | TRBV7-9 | TGTGCCAGCAGCGGAGGGGGCAGGGGACTCTATGGCTACACCTTC | CASSGGGRGLYGYTF
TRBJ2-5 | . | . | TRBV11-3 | TGTGCCAGCAGCTTCCCGAGACTGGCGGAGGCGTTCCAAGAGACCCAGTACTTC | CASSFPRLAEAFQETQYF
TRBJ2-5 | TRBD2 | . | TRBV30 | TGTGCCTGGAGTGTGGGAGTAGCGGGGGGCTCAGAGACCCAGTACTTC | CAWSVGVAGGSETQYF
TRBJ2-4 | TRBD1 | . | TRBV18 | TGTGCCAGCTCACCAGGGACAGAAAGTCAAGCCAAAAACATTCAGTACTTC | CASSPGTESQAKNIQYF
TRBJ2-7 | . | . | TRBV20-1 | TGCAGTTTACATTCCTCCTACGAGCAGTACTTC | CSLHSSYEQYF
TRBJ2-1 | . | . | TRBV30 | TGTGCCTGGAGTCTTAGTATTGAGCAGTTCTTC | CAWSLSIEQFF
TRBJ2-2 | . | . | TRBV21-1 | TGTGCCAGCAGCAATCGCGGGGCTGGTACCGGGGAGCTGTTTTTT | CASSNRGAGTGELFF
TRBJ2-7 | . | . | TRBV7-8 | TGTGCCAGCAGCTCGAATACCCGGAACCGGGACCGAAGCTCCTACGAGCAGTACTTC | CASSSNTRNRDRSSYEQYF
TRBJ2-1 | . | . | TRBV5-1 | TGCGCCAGCAGCCCGGGGGGCCGGTCACTATACAATGAGCAGTTCTTC | CASSPGGRSLYNEQFF
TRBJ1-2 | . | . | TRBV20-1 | TGCAGTGCTAGAGATGCGGGAGGCTACACCTTC | CSARDAGGYTF
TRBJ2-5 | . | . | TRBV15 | TGTGCCACCAGCCCCCGGCGAGGGGGCCAAGAGACCCAGTACTTC | CATSPRRGGQETQYF
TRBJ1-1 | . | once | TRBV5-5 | TGTGCCAGCAGCTTGGATTTGGGGGCTGAAGCTTTCTTT | CASSLDLGAEAFF
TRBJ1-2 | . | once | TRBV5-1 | TGCGCCAGCCGAGGCCAGGGAGGATATGGCTACACCTTC | CASRGQGGYGYTF
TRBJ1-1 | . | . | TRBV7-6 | TGTGCCAGCAGCTTAGAACAGGGACTTGGCACTGAAGCTTTCTTT | CASSLEQGLGTEAFF
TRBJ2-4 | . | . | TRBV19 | TGTGCCAGTAGTAACCCCGGTTCGACAAACATTCAGTACTTC | CASSNPGSTNIQYF
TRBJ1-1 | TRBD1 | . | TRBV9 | TGTGCCAGCAGCGACTCGACAGGGCAGGGGACTGAAGCTTTCTTT | CASSDSTGQGTEAFF
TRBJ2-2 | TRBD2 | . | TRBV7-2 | TGTGCCAGCAGCCAGATAGCGGGGGGGACCGGGGAGCTGTTTTTT | CASSQIAGGTGELFF